The 18 T cell receptor beta chains in this list originate from one sample, sequenced in a study of T-cell memory formation after mild COVID-19. TCRdb processed the 5' RACE reads anew with MiXCR; each CDR3 protein has one entry. The sample has roughly 320,000 distinct CDR3 sequences, around 28% seen once; the top ten hold less than 15%. Material: PBMCs or a T cell subset sorted from them (not recorded which). These receptors all stem from an adult woman who had mild COVID-19 (a few samples of this study predate the infection). Cell type and time point are not known.

This clonotype was counted between two and nine times. V and J are TRBV20-1 and TRBJ1-3, with D possibly TRBD1 on 5 matching bases. The CDR3 has 15 amino acids. Germline assignment: CDR1 DFQATT and CDR2 SNEGSKA (reference sequence). Trimming shortened V by 1 base and J by 0 bases, and 10 bases separated the two germline ends. The DNA of the CDR3 is TGCAGTGCTAGAGCCCGGGACCACTCTGGAAACACCATATATTTT. It codes for CSARARDHSGNTIYF.

The chain employs TRBV3-1 and TRBJ2-5; 7 nucleotides match TRBD2. The CDR3 loop spans 15 amino acids. V shed 3 bases, J shed 4 bases, and the junction held 8 bases outside the gene matches. Germline CDR1 LGHDT, CDR2 YNNKEL (reference sequence). The CDR3 is CASSQPRGEGETQYF. CDR3 bases: TGTGCCAGCAGCCAGCCCCGGGGGGAAGGAGAGACCCAGTACTTC.

This clonotype was seen more than once but under ten times. The chain uses TRBV18 and TRBJ2-1; either TRBD1 or TRBD2 may fit D (5 bases each). The CDR3 contains 13 residues. Trimming stripped 3 bases from V and 9 bases from J, with 12 bases between. Germline-derived CDR1 and CDR2 are KGHSH and LQKENI. CDR3 in DNA: TGTGCCAGCTCACCTTGGGACGGAGGTGAGCAGTTCTTC. As protein: CASSPWDGGEQFF.

V gene TRBV6-4 combines with J gene TRBJ1-1; D may be TRBD1 (6 bases). This CDR3 is built from 15 residues. Germline CDR1 reads MRHNA; CDR2 reads SNTAGT. V lost 6 bases to trimming and J lost 0 bases, with 14 bases between them. CDR3 nucleotides: TGTGCCAGCAGCCTCTCGACAGGTTTGAACACTGAAGCTTTCTTT. This translates into CASSLSTGLNTEAFF.

The chain recombines TRBV4-1 with TRBJ1-6; D is undetermined. The V end lost 1 base, the J end lost 9 bases, and 10 bases lay between the germline ends. The CDR3 is 14 residues long. CDR1 is MGHRA and CDR2 is YSYEKL in the germline V gene. Here the CDR3 reads CASSQGRQASPLHF. The CDR3 DNA reads as TGCGCCAGCAGCCAAGGACGGCAGGCTTCACCCCTCCACTTT.

In this sample, this clonotype turned up a few times. The chain couples TRBV4-1 to TRBJ2-7; D gene uncertain. Germline V lookup: CDR1 MGHRA, CDR2 YSYEKL. Trimming took 4 bases from V and 4 from J, leaving 11 bases between them. The CDR3 is 13 residues long. The CDR3, as DNA: TGCGCCAGCAGCCCCCCGGACCGGTACGAGCAGTACTTC. Translating gives CASSPPDRYEQYF.

V is TRBV5-1 and J is TRBJ2-7; a weak D match, TRBD1 (5 bases). Germline CDR1 and CDR2: SGHRS and YFSETQ. The CDR3 has 13 amino acids. Trimming removed 5 bases at V and 3 bases at J, with 12 bases between. DNA of the CDR3: TGCGCCAGCAGATGGACGGACAACTACGAGCAGTACTTC. Protein sequence: CASRWTDNYEQYF.

This clonotype has more than one count but fewer than ten. The chain couples TRBV5-1 to TRBJ2-1, with D possibly called TRBD1 or TRBD2 (6 bases each). V gave up 6 bases and J gave up 1 base, with 17 bases separating them. Germline V CDR1 and CDR2: SGHRS, YFSETQ. CDR3 length equals 16 residues. The CDR3: CASNDPTGRSYNEQFF. CDR3 DNA sequence: TGCGCCAGCAACGACCCCACAGGGAGGTCCTACAATGAGCAGTTCTTC.

The J gene is TRBJ2-1, the V gene TRBV4-1, with D perhaps being TRBD1 or TRBD2 (7 bases each). The V end lost 3 bases, the J end lost 5 bases, and 17 bases lay between the germline ends. This CDR3 is 16 amino acids long. Germline values: CDR1 MGHRA, CDR2 YSYEKL. CDR3 nucleotides: TGCGCCAGCAGCCACCCAGGGGGGGGGTTCCACAATGAGCAGTTCTTC. Amino acid sequence: CASSHPGGGFHNEQFF.

This clonotype occurred a few times. The chain recombines TRBV12-3 or TRBV12-4 with TRBJ2-1; possible D gene TRBD2, 6 bases. V was pared by 0 bases and J by 2 bases, with 11 bases between. The CDR3 is 16 residues long. CDR3: CASSLAGTQTYNEQFF. Here the CDR3 DNA reads TGTGCCAGCAGTTTAGCCGGGACTCAAACCTACAATGAGCAGTTCTTC.

The chain recombines TRBV7-8 with TRBJ1-5; TRBD1 might be the D (5 bases). The CDR3 loop spans 16 amino acids. With 0 bases removed from V and 1 base from J, the gap between germline ends came to 10 bases. Germline V gene data show CDR1 as SGHVS and CDR2 as FQNEAQ. For the CDR3, the DNA is TGTGCCAGCAGCTTAGCGCTTGGGGGAAGCAATCAGCCCCAGCATTTT. This encodes CASSLALGGSNQPQHF. Using reference TRBV7-8 and TRBJ1-5 for the parts outside the CDR3, the full variable domain is GAGVSQSPRYKVAKRGQDVALRCDPISGHVSLFWYQQALGQGPEFLTYFQNEAQLDKSGLPSDRFFAERPEGSVSTLKIQRTQQEDSAVYLCASSLALGGSNQPQHFGDGTRLSIL.

The rearrangement uses TRBV5-1 and TRBJ2-2, with 9 bases aligning to TRBD2. The CDR3 extends over 16 amino acids. Germline-derived CDR1 and CDR2 are SGHRS and YFSETQ. V dropped 6 bases and J dropped 5; count of bases not matched to a gene: 11. CDR3 nucleotide sequence: TGCGCCAGCAATATGGAGAGCGGGAGGTATACCGGGGAGCTGTTTTTT. Its translation: CASNMESGRYTGELFF.

At least ten counts were recorded for this clonotype. The chain couples TRBV7-9 to TRBJ1-1; the D gene is possibly TRBD1 (5 bases). The CDR3 has 12 amino acids. Deletions cut 8 bases from V and 0 bases from J, with 7 bases between. Per germline, CDR1 SEHNR and CDR2 FQNEAQ (reference sequence). Written as DNA, the CDR3 is TGTGCCAGCGAGGGGATGAACACTGAAGCTTTCTTT. Translating it yields CASEGMNTEAFF.

This clonotype has a handful of counts. This chain links TRBV13 with TRBJ2-3; no firm D call. Germline assignment: CDR1 PRHDT and CDR2 FYEKMQ (reference sequence). The germline V and J ends were trimmed by 8 bases and 5 bases, with 11 bases remaining between them. The CDR3 length is 12 residues. The CDR3 region is CASAPQLDTQYF. The CDR3 DNA sequence: TGTGCCAGCGCCCCCCAACTAGATACGCAGTATTTT.

This clonotype has just a few counts. The genes are TRBV20-1 and TRBJ1-5; no clear D. CDR3 length: 12 amino acids. CDR1 is DFQATT, CDR2 SNEGSKA, per germline (reference sequence). V was shortened by 4 bases and J by 5 bases, with 9 bases between the two germline ends. The CDR3 sequence: CSATNPYQPQHF. The CDR3 region has the DNA TGCAGTGCTACAAACCCTTATCAGCCCCAGCATTTT.

The chain joins TRBV20-1 to TRBJ2-7; unclear D gene. The germline V and J ends were trimmed by 3 bases and 5 bases, with 8 bases remaining between them. This CDR3 has 11 amino acids. Germline CDR1 reads DFQATT; CDR2 reads SNEGSKA (reference sequence). This CDR3 is CSARARNEQYF. As DNA, the CDR3 is TGCAGTGCTAGGGCCAGGAACGAGCAGTACTTC.

J is TRBJ2-5 and V is TRBV7-8; 11 positions agree with TRBD1. CDR1 SGHVS and CDR2 FQNEAQ come from the germline V gene. V trimming: 10 bases; J trimming: 5 bases; junction bases outside the gene matches: 9. CDR3 length: 14 residues. The CDR3 here is CAIRTGGNEETQYF. CDR3 nucleotides: TGTGCCATCAGGACAGGGGGCAACGAGGAGACCCAGTACTTC.

The chain carries TRBV6-2 or TRBV6-3 and TRBJ2-7, with TRBD2 matching over 7 bases. The J segment lost 5 bases and the V segment lost 7 bases, leaving 11 bases of the junction unmatched. CDR3 length: 14 amino acids. CDR1 is MNHEY and CDR2 is SVGEGT in the germline V gene. Here the CDR3 reads CASTPAGAFNEQYF. DNA for the CDR3: TGTGCCAGCACCCCCGCGGGAGCATTTAACGAGCAGTACTTC.